The next 8 T cell receptor beta chains were all read from a single sample in a study of T cell repertoires in cytomegalovirus infection. These receptors' antigens are unknown. Each CDR3 protein is one row after TCRdb ran MiXCR on the reads. The sample lists some 940,000 distinct CDR3 sequences, around 30% occurring once. Sample: cultured CD8+ T cells from PBMCs, taken from culture after CMV antigen stimulation. Receptors were obtained from a human donor in good health (CMV status not recorded). Some clones in this sample may be carry-over from other donors' samples.

The gene calls are TRBV12-3 or TRBV12-4 and TRBJ2-3; 10 nucleotides match TRBD1. The V gene end was trimmed by 5 bases and the J gene end by 1 base; junction bases not matched to a gene: 3. CDR3 length: 15 amino acids. The CDR3 protein is CASSDRGQRTDTQYF. Written as DNA, the CDR3 is TGTGCCAGCAGTGACAGGGGGCAGCGCACAGATACGCAGTATTTT.

The chain couples TRBV27 to TRBJ2-7; 12 nucleotides agree with TRBD1. CDR1 MNHEY and CDR2 SMNVEV come from the germline V gene (reference sequence). Trimming at V came to 4 bases and at J to 9 bases, leaving 13 bases not matched to a gene. The CDR3 loop spans 16 amino acids. The CDR3 nucleotides read TGTGCCAGCAGTTCCCCGGGACAGGGGGCGGCTAGGGGGCAGTACTTC. It encodes CASSSPGQGAARGQYF.

With regard to this clonotype: An end of the junction differs from the germline gene, which may be a read error. J is TRBJ1-1 and V is TRBV10-3; 7 bases are a match to TRBD1. The CDR3 has 13 residues. The V gene's germline CDR1 is ENHRY and CDR2 SYGVKD. This chain's CDR3 is CAIRTGLGDETFF. In DNA, the CDR3 is TGTGCCATCAGGACAGGGTTGGGTGATGAAACTTTCTTT.

The J gene is TRBJ1-1, the V gene TRBV7-6; 9 nucleotides match TRBD1. Germline V CDR1 and CDR2: SGHVS, FNYEAQ. V was clipped by 8 bases and J by 6 bases; unmatched bases: 7. The CDR3 runs 13 residues. CDR3 region: CASGGQGLPEAFF. The CDR3 DNA follows: TGTGCCAGCGGAGGACAGGGGTTACCTGAAGCTTTCTTT.

The rearrangement links TRBV7-9 to TRBJ1-1; the D is unclear. The CDR3 loop spans 15 amino acids. Germline V gives CDR1 SEHNR, CDR2 FQNEAQ (reference sequence). V was pared by 1 base and J by 7 bases, with 16 bases between. CDR3 residues: CASSLEVILSGEAFF. In nucleotides, the CDR3 is TGTGCCAGCAGCTTAGAGGTAATCCTTTCCGGTGAAGCTTTCTTT. Variable domain in full (rest from reference TRBV7-9 and TRBJ1-1): DTGVSQNPRHKITKRGQNVTFRCDPISEHNRLYWYRQTLGQGPEFLTYFQNEAQLEKSRLLSDRFSAERPKGSFSTLEIQRTEQGDSAMYLCASSLEVILSGEAFFGQGTRLTVV.

A few counts support this clonotype. The chain is built from TRBV5-4 and TRBJ1-1; a possible D gene is TRBD1 (6 bases). V lost 3 bases and J 2 bases, leaving 17 bases between the germline ends. There are 16 residues in the CDR3. Germline assignment: CDR1 SGHNT and CDR2 YYREEE (reference sequence). CDR3 amino acids: CASSSAWTESNTEAFF. The CDR3 nucleotides read TGTGCCAGCAGCTCCGCTTGGACAGAAAGTAACACTGAAGCTTTCTTT.

This chain joins TRBV19 and TRBJ2-1, with D possibly matching TRBD1 (7 bases). CDR1 and CDR2 from the germline V gene are LNHDA and SQIVND (reference sequence). Trimming removed 3 bases from V and 0 bases from J, with 18 bases in between. The CDR3 loop spans 18 amino acids. CDR3 nucleotides: TGTGCCAGTAGTATTTCCTCGGAGGGGGCTTCCTCCTACAATGAGCAGTTCTTC. Translation gives CASSISSEGASSYNEQFF.

This clonotype appeared a few times. V is TRBV15 and J is TRBJ1-1; the D is unclear. The V gene lost 0 bases and the J gene lost 7 bases, with 12 bases spanning the gap. The CDR3 covers 14 residues. Germline CDR1 LNHNV, CDR2 YYDKDF (reference sequence). The CDR3: CATSRDRTAREAFF. In nucleotides, the CDR3 is TGTGCCACCAGCAGAGATAGAACAGCCCGTGAAGCTTTCTTT.